The 16 T cell receptor beta chains presented below share a single source sample, sequenced in a study of blood T cell repertoires in COVID-19. Assay: immunoSEQ multiplex PCR; the TCRdb copy retains only in-frame clones and omits some. The data show 210,000 or so clones, with roughly 85% seen just once and roughly 12% held by the top ten. What was sequenced was peripheral blood. The receptors shown here come from a woman between 18 and 29 years old who had recovered from COVID-19.

The V and J genes are TRBV28 and TRBJ2-5; TRBD2 aligns across 10 bases. Trimming cost V 4 bases and J 1 base; bases outside gene matches: 6. Germline V gene data show CDR1 as MDHEN and CDR2 as SYDVKM. CDR3 length: 16 residues. The CDR3, as DNA: TGTGCCAGCAGTTCCCCTAGCGGGAGCCTCCAAGAGACCCAGTACTTC. Encoded protein: CASSSPSGSLQETQYF.

This clone has just one count. The chain combines TRBV9 with TRBJ2-2; tentative D call: TRBD2 (6 bases). V was trimmed by 3 bases and J by 3 bases, leaving 12 bases between them. This CDR3 region has 15 residues. CDR1 is SGDLS, CDR2 YYNGEE, per germline. CDR3 sequence reads: CASSEREVYTGELFF. Here the CDR3 DNA reads TGTGCCAGCAGCGAGAGGGAGGTTTACACCGGGGAGCTGTTTTTT.

The chain uses TRBV5-6 and TRBJ1-3, with 9 bases matching TRBD1. CDR1 is SGHDT and CDR2 is YYEEEE in the germline V gene. Germline trimming cut 3 bases from V and 5 bases from J; bases unmatched to any gene: 9. CDR3 size: 16 residues. CDR3 protein: CASSWGQGDSRNTIYF. The CDR3 nucleotides read TGTGCCAGCAGCTGGGGACAGGGTGATTCAAGAAACACCATATATTTT.

The rearrangement joins TRBV7-2 to TRBJ1-5; 7 nucleotides agree with TRBD1. V lost 3 bases to trimming and J lost 4 bases; unmatched junction nucleotides: 3. There are 14 residues in the CDR3. Germline CDR1 is SGHTA and CDR2 is FQGNSA. The chain's CDR3 is CASSFDRVNQPQHF. The DNA of the CDR3 is TGTGCCAGCAGCTTCGACAGGGTGAATCAGCCCCAGCATTTT.

This clone was seen a few times. This chain connects TRBV18 to TRBJ2-7; no firm D call. Trimming pared 6 bases from V and 4 bases from J, leaving 13 bases between. CDR1 KGHSH and CDR2 LQKENI come from the germline V gene. The CDR3 has 13 residues. Here the CDR3 reads CASSDTAPYEQYF. CDR3 sequence (DNA): TGTGCCAGCTCCGACACCGCTCCGTACGAGCAGTACTTC.

The chain has TRBV5-1 and TRBJ1-2, with 8 bases that match TRBD1. V lost 4 bases to trimming and J lost 7 bases; unmatched junction nucleotides: 9. This CDR3 region has 14 residues. The germline gives CDR1 SGHRS, CDR2 YFSETQ. CDR3 bases: TGCGCCAGCAGCCTTCCAGGGGGCCAGGGTGGCTACACCTTC. Translating gives CASSLPGGQGGYTF.

The V gene is TRBV5-1, the J gene TRBJ2-7; 9 positions match TRBD2. V was clipped by 0 bases and J by 2 bases; unmatched bases: 3. The germline V gene encodes CDR1 SGHRS and CDR2 YFSETQ. This CDR3 contains 15 residues. CDR3 residues: CASSLVVAGAYEQYF. The CDR3 region has the DNA TGCGCCAGCAGCTTGGTGGTAGCGGGAGCCTACGAGCAGTACTTC.

The V call is TRBV19, the J call TRBJ1-5; 9 bases align to TRBD1. This CDR3 contains 19 residues. V gave up 3 bases and J gave up 0 bases; unmatched junction bases: 12. In germline, CDR1 is LNHDA, CDR2 SQIVND (reference sequence). The DNA of the CDR3 is TGTGCCAGTAGTATGGGAAGACAGGGGGGTGTTAATAGCAATCAGCCCCAGCATTTT. Translation gives CASSMGRQGGVNSNQPQHF.

The chain joins TRBV5-6 to TRBJ2-7; TRBD2 matches at 10 bases. CDR3 length: 15 residues. V gave up 3 bases and J gave up 3 bases; unmatched junction bases: 6. Germline lookup yields CDR1 SGHDT and CDR2 YYEEEE. CDR3 amino acids: CASSSLAGVGYEQYF. The DNA for the CDR3 is TGTGCCAGCAGCTCCCTAGCGGGAGTTGGCTACGAGCAGTACTTC.

This sequence joins TRBV3-1 (or the pseudogene TRBV3-2) and TRBJ1-1; 9 nucleotides align to TRBD1. This CDR3 contains 17 residues. The trim removed 1 base at V and 4 bases at J, leaving 10 bases unmatched. From germline, CDR1 is LGHDT and CDR2 YNNKEL (reference sequence). CDR3 amino acids: CASSQVRQGVRGTEAFF. The DNA for the CDR3 is TGTGCCAGCAGCCAAGTACGACAGGGGGTGAGAGGCACTGAAGCTTTCTTT.

J is TRBJ2-2 and V is TRBV20-1; the match to TRBD2 covers 9 bases. Germline trimming cut 3 bases from V and 6 bases from J; bases unmatched to any gene: 5. This CDR3 region has 14 residues. Germline CDR1 DFQATT, CDR2 SNEGSKA (reference sequence). CDR3 sequence: CSASSGRRAGELFF. CDR3 in DNA: TGCAGTGCTAGTAGCGGGAGAAGAGCCGGGGAGCTGTTTTTT.

The rearrangement links TRBV2 to TRBJ1-1; weak D call: TRBD1 (6 bases). V dropped 10 bases and J dropped 5 bases, with 8 bases sitting between them. This CDR3 has 10 residues. CDR1 is SNHLY, CDR2 FYNNEI, per germline. DNA of the CDR3: TGTGCCATCCAGGGGACTGAAGCTTTCTTT. It encodes CAIQGTEAFF.

This sequence joins TRBV30 and TRBJ1-1; D uncertain. CDR1 and CDR2 (germline): GTSNPN, SVGIG (reference sequence). The CDR3 has 13 amino acids. V gave up 2 bases and J gave up 0 bases, with 7 bases separating them. CDR3 sequence: CAWSSQLNTEAFF. DNA for the CDR3: TGTGCCTGGAGTAGCCAACTGAACACTGAAGCTTTCTTT.

The CDR3 is CASGGAGYGYTF. CDR3 coding DNA: TGTGCCTCCGGGGGGGCAGGCTATGGCTACACCTTC. This chain links TRBV6-1 with TRBJ1-2, with a weak D call TRBD1 (6 bases). CDR3 length: 12 residues. V lost 11 bases, J lost 4 bases, and 14 bases lay in between. CDR1 MNHNS and CDR2 SASEGT come from the germline V gene.

The chain joins TRBV6-2 or TRBV6-3 to TRBJ2-7; 7 bases match TRBD2. The V gene's germline CDR1 is MNHEY and CDR2 SVGEGT. The CDR3 is made up of 15 amino acids. After removal of 5 bases from V and 0 bases from J, the junction contained 7 bases not matched to a gene. This CDR3 reads CASSNRDYVSYEQYF. In DNA, the CDR3 is TGTGCCAGCAGTAACCGGGACTATGTCTCCTACGAGCAGTACTTC.

The J gene is TRBJ1-2, the V gene TRBV20-1; D is uncertain. Trimming took 6 bases from V and 8 from J, leaving 4 bases between them. CDR1 DFQATT and CDR2 SNEGSKA come from the germline V gene (reference sequence). The CDR3 spans 8 residues. The CDR3 spells CSASGYTF. The CDR3 DNA sequence: TGCAGTGCCTCCGGCTACACCTTC.